One TCR beta chain is described in this entry. This record belongs to a study of technical replicates of blood from a few donors. This CDR3 has 15 residues. Clones were sequenced by immunoSEQ multiplex PCR, and TCRdb holds only the in-frame ones, with some missing. The sample includes tens of thousands of clones, 90% to 95% of them seen just once. This chain joins TRBV21-1 and TRBJ1-5. TRBV21-1 is a documented pseudogene. The sequencing sample was made of PBMCs. The sequence was obtained from a human donor in good health. Some clones in this sample may be carry-over from other donors' samples. The DNA of the CDR3 is TGTGCCGAGTACCCTAGGAGCTATAGCAATCAGCCCCAGCATTTT. Translation gives CAEYPRSYSNQPQHF.